These 29 T cell receptor beta chains originate from one sample sequenced in a study of blood T cell repertoires in COVID-19. Measured with immunoSEQ multiplex PCR; TCRdb has only the in-frame clones, and not every one. The repertoire has approximately 110,000 clones, about 90% of them found once; the top ten carry 1% to 1.4%. The sequencing sample was made of peripheral blood. Receptors originate from a human donor in a cohort sampled during active COVID-19.

The chain carries TRBV5-1 and TRBJ2-7; D possibly corresponds to TRBD2 (5 bases). The V gene lost 4 bases and the J gene lost 0 bases, with 14 bases spanning the gap. The CDR3 extends over 15 amino acids. The germline gives CDR1 SGHRS, CDR2 YFSETQ. DNA of the CDR3: TGCGCCAGCAGCCCAGTCCGCGCGGGCTCCTACGAGCAGTACTTC. The encoded protein is CASSPVRAGSYEQYF.

V is TRBV3-1 (or the pseudogene TRBV3-2) and J is TRBJ2-1, with TRBD2 matching over 8 bases. Germline CDR1 is LGHDT and CDR2 is YNNKEL (reference sequence). Unmatched junction bases numbered 4, after V lost 2 bases and J lost 7 bases. This CDR3 is 14 amino acids long. The CDR3 DNA reads as TGTGCCAGCAGCCAATCCGGGACTAGAAATGAGCAGTTCTTC. Protein sequence: CASSQSGTRNEQFF.

This rearrangement joins TRBV15 to TRBJ2-7; a possible D gene is TRBD2 (6 bases). CDR1 is LNHNV, CDR2 YYDKDF, per germline (reference sequence). Trimming cost V 5 bases and J 6 bases, with 17 bases left between them. This CDR3 comprises 14 residues. The CDR3 spells CATSQDYDIREQYF. The CDR3 DNA follows: TGTGCCACCAGCCAGGACTATGACATCCGCGAGCAGTACTTC.

The chain is built from TRBV3-1 (or the pseudogene TRBV3-2) and TRBJ2-3, with 7 bases matching TRBD2. With 3 bases clipped from V and 5 bases from J, the junction kept 5 bases outside the gene matches. The CDR3 covers 14 residues. Germline lookup yields CDR1 LGHDT and CDR2 YNNKEL (reference sequence). DNA of the CDR3: TGTGCCAGCAGCCATCGGGGGGAGATAGATACGCAGTATTTT. Translated, it gives CASSHRGEIDTQYF.

This clone was recorded only once. The V call is TRBV7-3, the J call TRBJ2-5; D may be TRBD2 (6 bases). V lost 5 bases and J 2 bases, leaving 15 bases between the germline ends. This CDR3 comprises 15 residues. Germline CDR1 SGHTA, CDR2 FQGTGA. In nucleotides, the CDR3 is TGTGCCAGCAGCCCCTCGGGACTTTTACAAGAGACCCAGTACTTC. This encodes CASSPSGLLQETQYF.

The V gene is TRBV9, the J gene TRBJ2-3; 7 nucleotides align to TRBD2. Per germline, CDR1 SGDLS and CDR2 YYNGEE. The CDR3 runs to 16 residues. Trimming cost V 0 bases and J 2 bases; bases outside gene matches: 6. The CDR3 nucleotides are TGTGCCAGCAGCGTAGGGGCTAGCGGAGTCACAGATACGCAGTATTTT. It is translated as CASSVGASGVTDTQYF.

The rearrangement links TRBV6-1 to TRBJ2-5, with TRBD2 identical over 7 bases. Losses at the gene ends were 1 base for V and 5 bases for J; bases not matched to a gene: 19. The CDR3 loop spans 19 amino acids. Germline lookup yields CDR1 MNHNS and CDR2 SASEGT. CDR3 nucleotides: TGTGCCAGCAGTGAAGGGTGGGAGGGGATAAAGGGACCGAGGGAGACCCAGTACTTC. This codes for CASSEGWEGIKGPRETQYF.

The chain recombines TRBV14 with TRBJ2-7, with TRBD1 as a possible D gene (5 bases). V was clipped by 0 bases and J by 9 bases, with 18 bases between them. The length of the CDR3 is 15 residues. Germline V lookup: CDR1 SGHDN, CDR2 FVKESK. Here the CDR3 DNA reads TGTGCCAGCAGCCAAGAAGGGGTTGGAGTGAGTCGGCAGTACTTC. Translation gives CASSQEGVGVSRQYF.

The chain combines TRBV6-5 with TRBJ2-1; the D gene is possibly TRBD2 (5 bases). Deletions cut 2 bases from V and 14 bases from J, with 13 bases between. The germline V gene encodes CDR1 MNHEY and CDR2 SVGAGI. The CDR3 totals 12 residues. In nucleotides, the CDR3 is TGTGCCAGCAGTTACCGATCCGGACTCAAGTTCTTC. Protein sequence: CASSYRSGLKFF.

This clone has just one count. This chain connects TRBV24-1 to TRBJ2-5; D may be TRBD1 (6 bases). V was trimmed by 3 bases and J by 5 bases, leaving 21 bases between them. This CDR3 contains 17 residues. CDR1 KGHDR and CDR2 SFDVKD come from the germline V gene. CDR3 DNA sequence: TGTGCCACCAGTGATCGATCGTCAGGGGACGTCCGTGAGACCCAGTACTTC. As protein: CATSDRSSGDVRETQYF.

This clone was recorded only once. CDR3 in amino acids: CASSLVKGGTSGTLPYEQYF. The CDR3, as DNA: TGCGCCAGCAGCTTGGTCAAAGGGGGGACTAGCGGGACCTTACCCTACGAGCAGTACTTC. The chain combines TRBV5-1 with TRBJ2-7; the match to TRBD2 covers 13 bases. The ends lost 0 bases at V and 2 bases at J; junction bases unmatched: 14. From germline, CDR1 is SGHRS and CDR2 YFSETQ. CDR3 length: 20 residues.

The chain uses TRBV6-5 and TRBJ1-2; D possibly corresponds to TRBD1 (5 bases). Germline V gene lookup returns CDR1 MNHEY and CDR2 SVGAGI. V lost 5 bases to trimming and J lost 4 bases, with 17 bases between them. CDR3 length: 15 residues. The CDR3 bases are TGTGCCAGCAGTCCCTCAGGAGGGACTCTCTATGGCTACACCTTC. This encodes CASSPSGGTLYGYTF.

The chain has TRBV5-1 and TRBJ2-1, with D possibly being TRBD2 (6 bases). Trimming shortened V by 2 bases and J by 6 bases, and 15 bases separated the two germline ends. The CDR3 loop spans 15 amino acids. The V gene's germline CDR1 is SGHRS and CDR2 YFSETQ. The CDR3 loop reads CASSFGGAARNEQFF. The CDR3 DNA reads TGCGCCAGCAGCTTTGGCGGGGCGGCCCGCAATGAGCAGTTCTTC.

The gene calls are TRBV6-2 or TRBV6-3 and TRBJ2-7, with 14 bases that match TRBD2. The CDR3 is made up of 19 amino acids. Germline lookup yields CDR1 MNHEY and CDR2 SVGEGT. J was trimmed by 2 bases and V by 6 bases; bases with no gene match: 15. CDR3 protein: CASSPGLAGGRTSPYEQYF. The CDR3 DNA sequence: TGTGCCAGCAGCCCCGGACTAGCGGGAGGACGAACTTCCCCCTACGAGCAGTACTTC.

V usage is TRBV7-2 and J usage is TRBJ2-7, with 7 positions matching TRBD2. The V gene's germline CDR1 is SGHTA and CDR2 FQGNSA. This CDR3 is built from 16 residues. V was pared by 3 bases and J by 0 bases, with 8 bases of the junction left unmatched. CDR3 nucleotides: TGTGCCAGCAGCTTGGGGCCGCGGGGGACCTCCTACGAGCAGTACTTC. Residues: CASSLGPRGTSYEQYF.

CDR3 nucleotides: TGTGCCAGCTCACCGGACCGCCCGGGGAGACGCTATGGCTACACCTTC. Its translation: CASSPDRPGRRYGYTF. The gene calls are TRBV18 and TRBJ1-2; unclear D gene. The ends were cut back, 3 bases at V and 4 bases at J, with 18 bases in the middle. The CDR3 is made up of 16 amino acids. Germline assignment: CDR1 KGHSH and CDR2 LQKENI.

The rearrangement joins TRBV9 to TRBJ1-6; 7 positions match TRBD1. The germline CDR1 and CDR2 sequences are SGDLS and YYNGEE. The length of the CDR3 is 15 residues. V shed 1 base and J 8 bases; nucleotides not matched to a gene: 6. For the CDR3, the DNA is TGTGCCAGCAGCGTATCGGCCACAGGGGATTCACCCCTCCACTTT. Residues: CASSVSATGDSPLHF. The whole variable domain, remainder taken from reference TRBV9 and TRBJ1-6, is DSGVTQTPKHLITATGQRVTLRCSPRSGDLSVYWYQQSLDQGLQFLIQYYNGEERAKGNILERFSAQQFPDLHSELNLSSLELGDSALYFCASSVSATGDSPLHFGNGTRLTVT.

V usage is TRBV5-1 and J usage is TRBJ1-5; no firm D call. There are 14 residues in the CDR3. The ends were cut back, 1 base at V and 6 bases at J, with 11 bases in the middle. Germline CDR1 is SGHRS and CDR2 is YFSETQ. The CDR3, as DNA: TGCGCCAGCAGCTTGTCTGGTGGCGGTCAGCCCCAGCATTTT. Residues: CASSLSGGGQPQHF.

This clone came up once. The chain combines TRBV5-6 with TRBJ2-1; 9 bases fit TRBD1. Per the germline V gene, CDR1 is SGHDT and CDR2 is YYEEEE. The CDR3 totals 15 residues. Unmatched junction bases numbered 10, after V lost 3 bases and J lost 9 bases. CDR3 in amino acids: CASSSRDRVLGEQFF. DNA of the CDR3: TGTGCCAGCAGCTCCCGGGACAGGGTACTAGGTGAGCAGTTCTTC. Supplemented by reference TRBV5-6 and TRBJ2-1, the full variable domain reads DAGVTQSPTHLIKTRGQQVTLRCSPKSGHDTVSWYQQALGQGPQFIFQYYEEEERQRGNFPDRFSGHQFPNYSSELNVNALLLGDSALYLCASSSRDRVLGEQFFGPGTRLTVL.

This rearrangement joins TRBV10-3 to TRBJ2-7; no definite D call. The CDR3 runs 11 residues. The V end was cut by 3 bases, the J end by 4 bases, with 4 bases between. Per the germline V gene, CDR1 is ENHRY and CDR2 is SYGVKD. For the CDR3, the DNA is TGTGCCATCAGTGACACTTACGAGCAGTACTTC. It translates to CAISDTYEQYF.

The chain has TRBV6-4 and TRBJ2-1, with 9 bases fitting TRBD2. V lost 10 bases to trimming and J lost 9 bases; unmatched junction nucleotides: 10. Germline loops: CDR1 MRHNA, CDR2 SNTAGT. The CDR3 is made up of 13 amino acids. DNA of the CDR3: TGTGCCAAACACCAGCGGGGGGATATTGAGCAGTTCTTC. Translating it yields CAKHQRGDIEQFF.

This chain connects TRBV28 to TRBJ2-6; TRBD1 matches 7 bases. V dropped 5 bases and J dropped 0; count of bases not matched to a gene: 1. The germline V gene has CDR1 MDHEN and CDR2 SYDVKM. The CDR3 loop spans 15 amino acids. This CDR3 reads CASSRDSSGANVLTF. The CDR3 coding sequence is TGTGCCAGCAGTCGGGACAGCTCTGGGGCCAACGTCCTGACTTTC. Looking up the rest from reference TRBV28 and TRBJ2-6 gives the full variable domain: DVKVTQSSRYLVKRTGEKVFLECVQDMDHENMFWYRQDPGLGLRLIYFSYDVKMKEKGDIPEGYSVSREKKERFSLILESASTNQTSMYLCASSRDSSGANVLTFGAGSRLTVL.

J is TRBJ2-1 and V is TRBV11-1; TRBD2 is a possible D gene (6 bases). Germline CDR1 reads SGHAT; CDR2 reads FQDESV (reference sequence). The CDR3 covers 12 residues. V gave up 8 bases and J gave up 9 bases, with 14 bases separating them. CDR3 in amino acids: CASGTALGEQFF. For the CDR3, the DNA is TGTGCCAGCGGGACTGCTTTGGGTGAGCAGTTCTTC.

This chain uses TRBV5-8 with TRBJ1-5; 9 bases are a match to TRBD1. The CDR3 spans 15 residues. V gave up 4 bases and J gave up 7 bases; unmatched junction bases: 9. Germline-derived CDR1 and CDR2 are SGHTS and YDEGEE. CDR3 region: CASSGRTGAGQPQHF. In DNA, the CDR3 is TGTGCCAGCAGCGGAAGGACAGGGGCGGGCCAGCCCCAGCATTTT.

The chain has TRBV28 and TRBJ1-2; TRBD1 is a possible D gene (6 bases). V gave up 3 bases and J gave up 8 bases, with 13 bases separating them. The CDR3 is 13 amino acids. Germline V gene lookup returns CDR1 MDHEN and CDR2 SYDVKM. CDR3 nucleotide sequence: TGTGCCAGCAGTTTGTTCAGGGGTTACGGCTACACCTTC. It encodes CASSLFRGYGYTF.

The chain recombines TRBV5-6 with TRBJ2-7; 9 bases match TRBD1. V dropped 0 bases and J dropped 8; count of bases not matched to a gene: 12. CDR3 length equals 16 residues. Germline CDR1 is SGHDT and CDR2 is YYEEEE. This CDR3 is CASSLGAGTGRSKQYF. Written as DNA, the CDR3 is TGTGCCAGCAGCTTGGGGGCCGGGACAGGGCGGTCCAAGCAGTACTTC.

The CDR3 nucleotides read TGTGCCAGCAGCTCTTCTCGAGGTTACACTGAAGCTTTCTTT. Translation: CASSSSRGYTEAFF. The chain combines TRBV11-2 with TRBJ1-1, with D unclear. Germline V CDR1 and CDR2: SGHAT, FQNNGV. With 4 bases removed from V and 3 bases from J, the gap between germline ends came to 12 bases. The CDR3 contains 14 residues. Full variable domain (rest looked up from reference TRBV11-2 and TRBJ1-1): EAGVAQSPRYKIIEKRQSVAFWCNPISGHATLYWYQQILGQGPKLLIQFQNNGVVDDSQLPKDRFSAERLKGVDSTLKIQPAKLEDSAVYLCASSSSRGYTEAFFGQGTRLTVV.

The V gene is TRBV4-1, the J gene TRBJ2-3; tentatively, D is TRBD2 (6 bases). Germline-derived CDR1 and CDR2 are MGHRA and YSYEKL. The CDR3 is 17 amino acids. V lost 4 bases and J 7 bases, leaving 24 bases between the germline ends. The CDR3 here is CASSRRGDSRARNTQYF. The CDR3 DNA is TGCGCCAGCAGCCGTCGCGGGGACTCTCGGGCCCGCAATACGCAGTATTTT.

This clone has only one observation. V gene TRBV2 combines with J gene TRBJ1-6; a weak D match, TRBD1 (6 bases). Trimming pared 10 bases from V and 2 bases from J, leaving 12 bases between. The CDR3 is made up of 14 amino acids. Germline V lookup: CDR1 SNHLY, CDR2 FYNNEI. In DNA form, the CDR3 reads TGTGCCACAGGGGAAGAGACCTATAATTCACCCCTCCACTTT. It encodes CATGEETYNSPLHF.